This T cell receptor beta chain was sequenced during a study of shared clonotypes between healthy human individuals. The CDR3 consists of 12 residues. CDR1 and CDR2 (germline): SGHDN, FVKESK. V was pared by 4 bases and J by 5 bases, with 8 bases between. The assay was run at deep level. In the original analysis: Junction-only immunoSEQ data arrived without quality scores, meaning filtering differed. Profiling relied on immunoSEQ multiplex PCR, and the TCRdb table lists in-frame clones only, not all of them. That table gives V, J and clone size, and the DNA gave D and trimming. The sample records about 550,000 clones, less than 97% being singletons. Naive CD8 cells comprised CD45RO-negative, CCR7-positively selected cells, excluding terminally differentiated effector memory CD45RA+ cells. With regard to this clone: Its cognate antigen is unknown.

General study points: The four-donor shared clonotypes exceeded non-shared clonotypes in generation probability, with non-shared ones scoring lower. Sequencing of the sorted subsets was shown by rarefaction to be incomplete despite large depth.

Sequenced sample: naive CD8+ T cells sorted from blood. V is TRBV14 and J is TRBJ1-2, with a possible D match to TRBD1 (6 bases). This clonotype was obtained from a woman in her thirties in good health. In nucleotides, the CDR3 is TGTGCCAGCAGCCCGACAGGATATGGCTACACCTTC. Translation gives CASSPTGYGYTF. The full variable domain, completed using reference TRBV14 and TRBJ1-2, is EAGVTQFPSHSVIEKGQTVTLRCDPISGHDNLYWYRRVMGKEIKFLLHFVKESKQDESGMPNNRFLAERTGGTYSTLKVQPAELEDSGVYFCASSPTGYGYTFGSGTRLTVV.